These 31 T cell receptor beta chains share one sample of origin, sequenced in a study of T cells in tuberculosis. TCRdb keeps only in-frame clones here, not all; method: immunoSEQ multiplex PCR. This repertoire shows 80,000 to 100,000 clones, around 90% found once; its top ten account for around 2%. Thawed, overnight-rested PBMC were stained with GMM-loaded CD1B tetramer, viability dye and anti-CD3, then sorted. The CD1B tetramers carried C32 glucose monomycolate purified from Rhodococcus equi. The sample comprised CD1b-GMM tetramer-negative cells sorted from PBMCs. Receptors were obtained from an adult woman with latent tuberculosis.

With respect to this clone: This is likely a read error, given that the CDR3 carries no conserved phenylalanine or tryptophan at its end. The chain links TRBV27 to TRBJ1-2; 9 bases match TRBD1. The J segment lost 0 bases and the V segment lost 5 bases, leaving 7 bases of the junction unmatched. This CDR3 comprises 16 residues. The germline CDR1 and CDR2 sequences are MNHEY and SMNVEV (reference sequence). The CDR3 is CASSADRDRANYGYTL. The CDR3 DNA reads as TGTGCCAGCAGTGCCGATAGGGACAGGGCTAACTATGGCTACACCCTC.

The chain recombines TRBV6-1 with TRBJ1-2; TRBD1 is a possible D gene (5 bases). The V and J ends lost 4 bases and 0 bases respectively, with 18 bases between them. Per the germline V gene, CDR1 is MNHNS and CDR2 is SASEGT. The CDR3 totals 17 residues. The CDR3 DNA reads TGTGCCAGCAGTGGGGCGGGGACCTCGCCTCCTAACTATGGCTACACCTTC. It translates to CASSGAGTSPPNYGYTF.

The CDR3 loop is CASSQAVMNTEAFF. CDR3 sequence (DNA): TGCGCCAGCAGCCAAGCAGTAATGAACACTGAAGCTTTCTTT. V gene TRBV4-1 combines with J gene TRBJ1-1; D ambiguous. Germline V gives CDR1 MGHRA, CDR2 YSYEKL. CDR3 length: 14 amino acids. Trimming cost V 1 base and J 0 bases, with 6 bases left between them.

The genes are TRBV7-8 and TRBJ1-5, with D hard to call. The CDR3 is 14 residues long. Deletions cut 1 base from V and 0 bases from J, with 4 bases between. Germline V gene sequence: CDR1 SGHVS, CDR2 FQNEAQ. The CDR3 DNA follows: TGTGCCAGCAGCTTAGAGCGTAGCAATCAGCCCCAGCATTTT. Protein product: CASSLERSNQPQHF.

CDR3 residues: CASSLSQGLPNYGYTF. The CDR3 region has the DNA TGTGCCAGCAGTTTAAGCCAGGGGCTTCCTAACTATGGCTACACCTTC. The V call is TRBV6-5, the J call TRBJ1-2; D possibly corresponds to TRBD1 (6 bases). The CDR3 sequence is 16 residues long. Trimming removed 4 bases from V and 0 bases from J, with 15 bases in between. In germline, CDR1 is MNHEY, CDR2 SVGAGI.

The chain carries TRBV15 and TRBJ1-1; 7 bases map to TRBD1. CDR1 is LNHNV, CDR2 YYDKDF, per germline (reference sequence). The CDR3 is 13 amino acids. Unmatched junction bases numbered 5, after V lost 5 bases and J lost 5 bases. The CDR3 sequence: CATSGGQMTEAFF. The DNA for the CDR3 is TGTGCCACCAGCGGGGGACAGATGACTGAAGCTTTCTTT.

This chain links TRBV2 with TRBJ2-3; D is perhaps TRBD2 (6 bases). CDR1 and CDR2 (germline): SNHLY, FYNNEI. This CDR3 has 13 amino acids. V was clipped by 10 bases and J by 1 base, with 12 bases between them. As DNA, the CDR3 is TGTGCCAATGGAGGGGATCGCACAGATACGCAGTATTTT. Translated: CANGGDRTDTQYF.

V and J are TRBV7-9 and TRBJ2-5; TRBD1 agrees at 9 bases. This CDR3 region has 18 residues. Germline lookup yields CDR1 SEHNR and CDR2 FQNEAQ (reference sequence). V was pared by 7 bases and J by 3 bases, with 18 bases of the junction left unmatched. Written as DNA, the CDR3 is TGTGCCAGCACCCCGGACAGGGGCGGATTTGGAACCAAAGAGACCCAGTACTTC. Translating it yields CASTPDRGGFGTKETQYF.

The count of this clone is one. The chain links TRBV7-8 to TRBJ2-5, with 11 positions matching TRBD2. The CDR3 consists of 15 residues. The ends lost 7 bases at V and 0 bases at J; junction bases unmatched: 4. Germline V lookup: CDR1 SGHVS, CDR2 FQNEAQ. CDR3 nucleotide sequence: TGTGCCAGCAAATCGGGACTAGCGGACCAAGAGACCCAGTACTTC. It codes for CASKSGLADQETQYF.

The chain employs TRBV19 and TRBJ2-2; the D gene is possibly TRBD2 (6 bases). The V gene's germline CDR1 is LNHDA and CDR2 SQIVND (reference sequence). The CDR3 has 17 amino acids. Trimming left V 5 bases short and J 4 bases short, with 20 bases between. CDR3 sequence reads: CASSASGTQDTTGELFF. CDR3 nucleotide sequence: TGTGCCAGTAGTGCCTCCGGGACTCAGGATACCACCGGGGAGCTGTTTTTT.

The chain is built from TRBV6-1 and TRBJ1-4, with D possibly being TRBD1 (6 bases). V shed 2 bases and J shed 8 bases, with 18 bases lying between them. CDR3 length: 16 residues. Germline assignment: CDR1 MNHNS and CDR2 SASEGT. CDR3 region: CASSEWFRGKVEKLFF. The CDR3 DNA reads TGTGCCAGCAGTGAATGGTTTAGGGGGAAAGTAGAAAAACTGTTTTTT.

The V and J genes are TRBV19 and TRBJ1-5; the D gene is possibly TRBD1 (5 bases). The V end lost 1 base, the J end lost 3 bases, and 10 bases lay between the germline ends. Per the germline V gene, CDR1 is LNHDA and CDR2 is SQIVND (reference sequence). CDR3 size: 15 residues. CDR3 sequence: CASSIGGTINQPQHF. The DNA for the CDR3 is TGTGCCAGTAGTATAGGCGGGACGATCAATCAGCCCCAGCATTTT.

V usage is TRBV29-1 and J usage is TRBJ1-1, with a weak D call TRBD1 (5 bases). V was trimmed by 4 bases and J by 3 bases, leaving 9 bases between them. The CDR3 spans 12 residues. CDR1 SQVTM and CDR2 ANQGSEA come from the germline V gene. The CDR3 DNA reads TGCAGCGTTGGGCGGGGGGACACTGAAGCTTTCTTT. Amino acid sequence: CSVGRGDTEAFF.

The table lists this clone with a count of one. The chain has TRBV7-8 and TRBJ1-6, with 9 nucleotides matching TRBD1. Germline V gives CDR1 SGHVS, CDR2 FQNEAQ. Losses at the gene ends were 6 bases for V and 8 bases for J; bases not matched to a gene: 5. The CDR3 has 14 amino acids. Here the CDR3 reads CASSPDRGDSPLHF. The CDR3 region has the DNA TGTGCCAGCAGTCCGGACAGGGGTGATTCACCCCTCCACTTT.

This rearrangement joins TRBV28 to TRBJ2-2; 10 bases agree with TRBD1. The CDR3 is made up of 16 amino acids. Germline lookup yields CDR1 MDHEN and CDR2 SYDVKM. V trimming: 6 bases; J trimming: 4 bases; junction bases outside the gene matches: 8. CDR3 sequence: CASSKGTGAPTGELFF. CDR3 coding DNA: TGTGCCAGCAGCAAGGGGACAGGGGCCCCCACCGGGGAGCTGTTTTTT.

This CDR3 reads CASSFRGDSPLHF. The CDR3 bases are TGTGCCAGCAGTTTCAGGGGGGATTCACCCCTCCACTTT. This chain uses TRBV28 with TRBJ1-6, with 7 bases aligning to TRBD1. J lost 8 bases, V lost 3 bases, and 1 base had no gene match. CDR1 is MDHEN, CDR2 SYDVKM, per germline. This CDR3 is 13 amino acids long. The variable domain in full, with the rest retrieved from reference TRBV28 and TRBJ1-6, is DVKVTQSSRYLVKRTGEKVFLECVQDMDHENMFWYRQDPGLGLRLIYFSYDVKMKEKGDIPEGYSVSREKKERFSLILESASTNQTSMYLCASSFRGDSPLHFGNGTRLTVT.

V is TRBV14 and J is TRBJ1-2; D is possibly TRBD1 (6 bases). CDR3 length: 15 residues. The V end lost 3 bases, the J end lost 6 bases, and 17 bases lay between the germline ends. CDR1 is SGHDN, CDR2 FVKESK, per germline. CDR3: CASSHGGQRLDGYTF. The CDR3 DNA is TGTGCCAGCAGCCATGGGGGACAACGTCTGGATGGCTACACCTTC. Supplemented by reference TRBV14 and TRBJ1-2, the full variable domain reads EAGVTQFPSHSVIEKGQTVTLRCDPISGHDNLYWYRRVMGKEIKFLLHFVKESKQDESGMPNNRFLAERTGGTYSTLKVQPAELEDSGVYFCASSHGGQRLDGYTFGSGTRLTVV.

The chain is built from TRBV5-1 and TRBJ2-1; 10 bases are a match to TRBD1. Germline-derived CDR1 and CDR2 are SGHRS and YFSETQ. Unmatched junction bases numbered 11, after V lost 9 bases and J lost 8 bases. This CDR3 is built from 14 residues. CDR3 nucleotides: TGCGCCACCTCCGAGACAGGGGGCTTGGATGAGCAGTTCTTC. It is translated as CATSETGGLDEQFF.

The CDR3 spells CASSYTTGGTGELFF. The CDR3 DNA follows: TGTGCCAGCAGTTACACGACAGGGGGCACCGGGGAGCTGTTTTTT. The chain links TRBV6-5 to TRBJ2-2; 9 nucleotides match TRBD1. This CDR3 has 15 residues. Germline assignment: CDR1 MNHEY and CDR2 SVGAGI. V lost 2 bases to trimming and J lost 4 bases; unmatched junction nucleotides: 2.

The gene calls are TRBV28 and TRBJ1-2; no firm D call. CDR3 size: 16 residues. V lost 5 bases, J lost 4 bases, and 20 bases lay in between. CDR1 MDHEN and CDR2 SYDVKM come from the germline V gene. The CDR3: CASSPQVPLGFYGYTF. DNA of the CDR3: TGTGCCAGCAGTCCCCAGGTGCCCCTGGGTTTCTATGGCTACACCTTC.

The J gene is TRBJ2-2, the V gene TRBV9; maybe TRBD1 (5 bases). CDR1 is SGDLS and CDR2 is YYNGEE in the germline V gene. This CDR3 spans 13 amino acids. The germline V and J ends were trimmed by 4 bases and 2 bases, with 6 bases remaining between them. CDR3 in amino acids: CASSQGNTGELFF. CDR3 bases: TGTGCCAGCAGCCAGGGAAACACCGGGGAGCTGTTTTTT.

V and J are TRBV5-1 and TRBJ2-1, with 8 bases lining up with TRBD2. V lost 1 base, J lost 6 bases, and 3 bases stayed unmatched. This CDR3 is 14 amino acids long. Germline CDR1 and CDR2: SGHRS and YFSETQ. The DNA for the CDR3 is TGCGCCAGCAGCTTGCAGGGGACTAGCAATGAGCAGTTCTTC. Protein sequence: CASSLQGTSNEQFF.

The chain employs TRBV27 and TRBJ2-2, with 8 positions matching TRBD1. The length of the CDR3 is 14 residues. J lost 4 bases, V lost 7 bases, and 5 bases had no gene match. Germline CDR1 MNHEY, CDR2 SMNVEV (reference sequence). CDR3 residues: CASTPGGLTGELFF. The CDR3 DNA reads as TGTGCCAGCACGCCAGGGGGCCTCACCGGGGAGCTGTTTTTT.

This clone has just one count. The CDR3 protein is CASSAEAGGGYEQFF. In DNA, the CDR3 is TGTGCCAGCAGTGCAGAAGCGGGGGGCGGCTATGAGCAGTTCTTC. The chain links TRBV2 to TRBJ2-1; the match to TRBD2 covers 9 bases. This CDR3 spans 15 amino acids. The V and J ends lost 4 bases and 8 bases, in that order; junction bases with no gene match: 9. Germline CDR1 and CDR2: SNHLY and FYNNEI.

The chain combines TRBV2 with TRBJ1-2, with TRBD1 as a possible D gene (6 bases). Germline V gene sequence: CDR1 SNHLY, CDR2 FYNNEI. V shed 11 bases and J shed 6 bases, with 16 bases lying between them. This CDR3 contains 12 residues. The CDR3 region is CAGTQGVHGYTF. In nucleotides, the CDR3 is TGTGCCGGCACACAGGGAGTACATGGCTACACCTTC.

The chain joins TRBV2 to TRBJ1-4; D remains ambiguous. The ends were cut back, 3 bases at V and 5 bases at J, with 13 bases in the middle. The CDR3 loop spans 15 amino acids. Germline V gene sequence: CDR1 SNHLY, CDR2 FYNNEI. The CDR3 protein is CASSDLTKSNEKLFF. The CDR3 region has the DNA TGTGCCAGCAGTGATCTAACTAAATCCAATGAAAAACTGTTTTTT.

The chain combines TRBV30 with TRBJ2-7; D is ambiguous. Trimming took off 3 bases at V and 2 bases at J, with 8 bases between the two ends. The CDR3 has 12 residues. Germline CDR1 GTSNPN, CDR2 SVGIG (reference sequence). The CDR3 here is CAWSQQAYEQYF. The CDR3 region has the DNA TGTGCCTGGAGCCAACAAGCCTACGAGCAGTACTTC.

The rearrangement joins TRBV7-9 to TRBJ2-5, with TRBD1 as a possible D gene (6 bases). Per the germline V gene, CDR1 is SEHNR and CDR2 is FQNEAQ (reference sequence). Trimming removed 5 bases from V and 9 bases from J, with 16 bases in between. CDR3 length equals 13 residues. DNA of the CDR3: TGTGCCAGCAGCCAAACAGGGCACCCCTCCCAGTACTTC. Residues: CASSQTGHPSQYF.

The CDR3 here is CASGGPRGLESPLHF. The CDR3 nucleotides are TGTGCCAGCGGGGGACCGAGGGGGCTCGAATCACCCCTCCACTTT. V gene TRBV19 combines with J gene TRBJ1-6; 7 nucleotides match TRBD1. The V gene end was trimmed by 9 bases and the J gene end by 10 bases; junction bases not matched to a gene: 15. CDR1 and CDR2 from the germline V gene are LNHDA and SQIVND (reference sequence). CDR3 length: 15 amino acids.

The chain is built from TRBV6-6 and TRBJ1-2; D is unclear. Trimming cost V 5 bases and J 9 bases, with 16 bases left between them. The CDR3 extends over 13 amino acids. CDR1 and CDR2 from the germline V gene are MNHNY and SVGAGI (reference sequence). The CDR3, as DNA: TGTGCCAGCAGTCAGGTTGGCGAGTATAGCTACACCTTC. Its protein product is CASSQVGEYSYTF.

The V gene is TRBV29-1, the J gene TRBJ2-6; D gene unclear. Germline V gene sequence: CDR1 SQVTM, CDR2 ANQGSEA. V gave up 6 bases and J gave up 4 bases, with 7 bases separating them. The CDR3 has 12 amino acids. The CDR3 loop is CSVQRGANVLTF. CDR3 coding DNA: TGCAGCGTCCAACGGGGGGCCAACGTCCTGACTTTC.